The 11 T cell receptor beta chains reported below all come from one sample, sequenced in a study of T-cell reconstitution after alpha-beta-depleted transplantation in children. Preparing the TCRbeta library involved the use of unique molecular identifiers. TCRdb itself ran the PCR reads through MiXCR, one entry per CDR3 protein. The table has roughly 340,000 distinct CDR3 sequences, about 16% seen once. The sample was PBMCs, mostly from graft donor cells, taken 360 days after TCRalphabeta/CD19-depleted stem cell transplant. Source of these receptors: a male patient under 10 years old who had a stem cell transplant for acute lymphoblastic leukemia, so the T cells may come from the graft donor.

This clonotype occurred many times. This chain uses TRBV28 with TRBJ2-3; D may be TRBD2 (5 bases). CDR1 and CDR2 from the germline V gene are MDHEN and SYDVKM. There are 15 residues in the CDR3. The V end lost 7 bases, the J end lost 1 base, and 15 bases lay between the germline ends. CDR3 DNA sequence: TGTGCCAGCACCCGCCCCCAGCGGTGCACAGATACGCAGTATTTT. Amino acids: CASTRPQRCTDTQYF.

This clonotype was detected only a few times. The chain has TRBV7-9 and TRBJ2-6; the D is unclear. Trimming cost V 5 bases and J 1 base, with 9 bases left between them. Germline V gives CDR1 SEHNR, CDR2 FQNEAQ (reference sequence). The CDR3 runs 15 residues. CDR3 sequence (DNA): TGTGCCAGCAGCGGTTACACTTCTGGGGCCAACGTCCTGACTTTC. It codes for CASSGYTSGANVLTF.

V is TRBV10-3 and J is TRBJ2-3, with 7 bases identical to TRBD2. This CDR3 is built from 14 residues. Germline CDR1 is ENHRY and CDR2 is SYGVKD. Trimming cost V 10 bases and J 5 bases; bases outside gene matches: 12. The CDR3 here is CATQSGGGRDTQYF. In DNA form, the CDR3 reads TGTGCCACCCAATCGGGCGGGGGAAGAGATACGCAGTATTTT.

This clonotype came up a few times. This chain uses TRBV2 with TRBJ2-3; D is tentatively TRBD1 or TRBD2 (5 bases each). V lost 4 bases and J 7 bases, leaving 12 bases between the germline ends. The CDR3 loop spans 13 amino acids. Germline CDR1 SNHLY, CDR2 FYNNEI. The CDR3 nucleotides are TGTGCCAGCAGTGTGGGACCGATCAATACGCAGTATTTT. It encodes CASSVGPINTQYF.

J is TRBJ2-1 and V is TRBV12-3 or TRBV12-4; 13 bases map to TRBD2. The CDR3 totals 16 residues. V was pared by 2 bases and J by 5 bases, with 3 bases of the junction left unmatched. The CDR3 loop is CASSLRTSGSDNEQFF. As DNA, the CDR3 is TGTGCCAGCAGTTTAAGGACTAGCGGGAGTGACAATGAGCAGTTCTTC.

This clonotype was observed a few times. The chain has TRBV23-1 and TRBJ2-7, with D perhaps assigned TRBD1 or TRBD2 (5 bases each). Being an ORF, TRBV23-1 has a function that is uncertain. V was trimmed by 1 base and J by 3 bases, leaving 13 bases between them. The CDR3 sequence is 15 residues long. CDR3: CASSQLGDTDYEQYF. CDR3 coding DNA: TGCGCCAGCAGTCAATTGGGGGATACTGACTACGAGCAGTACTTC.

The J gene is TRBJ2-1, the V gene TRBV6-1; 14 bases are shared with TRBD2. Looked up from germline, CDR1 is MNHNS and CDR2 is SASEGT. Unmatched junction bases numbered 6, after V lost 6 bases and J lost 2 bases. The CDR3 has 17 amino acids. CDR3 amino acids: CASRGGGLAGAYNEQFF. CDR3 DNA: TGTGCCAGCAGGGGAGGGGGACTAGCGGGGGCCTACAATGAGCAGTTCTTC.

The chain combines TRBV29-1 with TRBJ1-5, with D perhaps matching TRBD1 (5 bases). V lost 4 bases and J 6 bases, leaving 10 bases between the germline ends. Germline loops: CDR1 SQVTM, CDR2 ANQGSEA. The CDR3 is 12 amino acids. Written as DNA, the CDR3 is TGCAGCGTTGGCCAGGGCGGTCAGCCCCAGCATTTT. This codes for CSVGQGGQPQHF. Complete variable domain (other parts from reference TRBV29-1 and TRBJ1-5): SAVISQKPSRDICQRGTSLTIQCQVDSQVTMMFWYRQQPGQSLTLIATANQGSEATYESGFVIDKFPISRPNLTFSTLTVSNMSPEDSSIYLCSVGQGGQPQHFGDGTRLSIL.

CDR3 DNA: TGTGCCAGCAGTTTTTGGGGTGGTTCACCCCTCCACTTT. It specifies CASSFWGGSPLHF. The V gene is TRBV12-3 or TRBV12-4, the J gene TRBJ1-6; D is unclear. V dropped 3 bases and J dropped 9 bases, with 9 bases sitting between them. The length of the CDR3 is 13 residues.

This clonotype was counted only a few times. CDR3 region: CASSSEDRESGNTIYF. The DNA for the CDR3 is TGTGCCAGCAGCTCCGAGGACAGGGAATCTGGAAACACCATATATTTT. The J gene is TRBJ1-3, the V gene TRBV11-2; TRBD1 agrees at 8 bases. There are 16 residues in the CDR3. With 4 bases clipped from V and 1 base from J, the junction kept 6 bases outside the gene matches. From germline, CDR1 is SGHAT and CDR2 FQNNGV.

This clonotype was counted many times. V is TRBV28 and J is TRBJ2-6; D perhaps matches TRBD2 (5 bases). The CDR3 loop spans 17 amino acids. Trimming removed 3 bases at V and 4 bases at J, with 16 bases between. Germline loops: CDR1 MDHEN, CDR2 SYDVKM. The CDR3 protein is CASSLPYGVGGANVLTF. In DNA, the CDR3 is TGTGCCAGCAGTTTGCCCTACGGGGTTGGAGGGGCCAACGTCCTGACTTTC.